This is a list of T cell receptor beta chains from one sample in a study of cytomegalovirus exposure and HLA in healthy donors. Sequenced by immunoSEQ multiplex PCR; TCRdb stores in-frame clones only, minus some. Among 150,000 or so clones listed, roughly 10% were seen once. Sequences were obtained from PBMCs. All receptors derive from a man aged 50 to 59 in good health and CMV-seronegative. The CDR3 runs from the conserved cysteine through the conserved F or W. The D gene is left open where the match is weak. Size is stated for part of the rows, as once, few or many counts, or as a class when the clone is expanded.

V: TRBV11-2; size: few; D: TRBD2; J: TRBJ2-1; CDR3: CASSLVSGRVNEQFF; DNA: TGTGCCAGCAGCTTAGTCAGCGGGAGAGTGAATGAGCAGTTCTTC
V: TRBV14; size: few; D: -; J: TRBJ1-1; CDR3: CASSQVAGVTEAFF; DNA: TGTGCCAGCAGCCAAGTCGCAGGGGTGACTGAAGCTTTCTTT
V: TRBV7-2; size: -; D: -; J: TRBJ1-1; CDR3: CASRLRAEQGNTEAFF; DNA: TGTGCCAGCAGACTTAGGGCGGAACAGGGGAACACTGAAGCTTTCTTT
V: TRBV6-5; size: -; D: -; J: TRBJ2-3; CDR3: CASSYDYSSTDTQYF; DNA: TGTGCCAGCAGTTACGACTATTCTAGCACAGATACGCAGTATTTT
V: TRBV7-2; size: -; D: -; J: TRBJ2-3; CDR3: CASSLGSRADTQYF; DNA: TGTGCCAGCAGCTTGGGGAGTCGCGCAGATACGCAGTATTTT
V: TRBV7-2; size: few; D: -; J: TRBJ2-7; CDR3: CASSPGLRPDEQYF; DNA: TGTGCCAGCAGCCCCGGTCTTCGTCCGGACGAGCAGTACTTC
V: TRBV7-8; size: few; D: -; J: TRBJ1-2; CDR3: CASSQVLDGRDYGYTF; DNA: TGTGCCAGCAGCCAAGTGCTAGACGGGAGGGACTATGGCTACACCTTC
V: TRBV5-4; size: once; D: -; J: TRBJ2-7; CDR3: CASSLPGNWDEQYF; DNA: TGTGCCAGCAGCTTACCCGGGAACTGGGACGAGCAGTACTTC
V: TRBV14; size: -; D: -; J: TRBJ2-2; CDR3: CASSQVQAANTGELFF; DNA: TGTGCCAGCAGCCAAGTACAGGCCGCGAACACCGGGGAGCTGTTTTTT
V: TRBV9; size: -; D: -; J: TRBJ2-7; CDR3: CASSGSKGYEQYF; DNA: TGTGCCAGCAGCGGATCCAAGGGGTACGAGCAGTACTTC
V: TRBV5-1; size: -; D: -; J: TRBJ1-1; CDR3: CASSLDRGMNTEAFF; DNA: TGCGCCAGCAGCTTGGATAGGGGGATGAACACTGAAGCTTTCTTT
V: TRBV11-3; size: -; D: TRBD2; J: TRBJ2-3; CDR3: CASSTRLAANTDTQYF; DNA: TGTGCCAGCAGCACCAGACTAGCAGCCAACACAGATACGCAGTATTTT
V: TRBV15; size: -; D: TRBD1; J: TRBJ1-4; CDR3: CATSRMETGGSGKLFF; DNA: TGTGCCACCAGCAGAATGGAGACAGGGGGAAGTGGGAAACTGTTTTTT
V: TRBV25-1; size: -; D: -; J: TRBJ2-3; CDR3: CASSEASGTPPDTQYF; DNA: TGTGCCAGCAGTGAGGCCAGCGGGACACCTCCGGATACGCAGTATTTT
V: TRBV28; size: few; D: TRBD2; J: TRBJ2-2; CDR3: CAIGHISGSAGELFF; DNA: TGTGCCATAGGTCACATTAGCGGGAGTGCCGGGGAGCTGTTTTTT
V: TRBV7-6; size: few; D: -; J: TRBJ2-3; CDR3: CASSLGARDTQYF; DNA: TGTGCCAGCAGCTTAGGGGCCCGAGATACGCAGTATTTT
V: TRBV19; size: -; D: TRBD1; J: TRBJ2-7; CDR3: CATGVGQVPYEQYF; DNA: TGTGCGACCGGGGTAGGACAGGTACCCTACGAGCAGTACTTC
V: TRBV11-2; size: -; D: -; J: TRBJ2-4; CDR3: CASSALRGSKNIQYF; DNA: TGTGCCAGCAGTGCCCTCCGGGGGAGTAAAAACATTCAGTACTTC
V: TRBV5-4; size: few; D: TRBD2; J: TRBJ2-3; CDR3: CASSPRTSGTDTQYF; DNA: TGTGCCAGCAGCCCTCGGACTAGCGGAACAGATACGCAGTATTTT
V: TRBV5-5; size: few; D: TRBD1; J: TRBJ2-7; CDR3: CASSRGQGDSYEQYF; DNA: TGTGCCAGCAGCAGGGGACAGGGGGATTCCTACGAGCAGTACTTC
V: TRBV11-2; size: few; D: TRBD1; J: TRBJ1-3; CDR3: CASSWTGLGNTIYF; DNA: TGTGCCAGCAGTTGGACAGGGCTAGGAAACACCATATATTTT
V: TRBV7-7; size: few; D: TRBD2; J: TRBJ2-3; CDR3: CATSPGLAGADTQYF; DNA: TGTGCCACTAGCCCCGGACTAGCGGGAGCAGATACGCAGTATTTT
V: TRBV5-1; size: -; D: TRBD2; J: TRBJ2-1; CDR3: CASSFPGLAAINEQFF; DNA: TGCGCCAGCAGCTTTCCGGGACTAGCGGCAATCAATGAGCAGTTCTTC
V: TRBV7-9; size: few; D: TRBD2; J: TRBJ2-1; CDR3: CASSLSLPSGGLPGNEQFF; DNA: TGTGCCAGCAGCTTATCCCTACCTAGCGGGGGTTTGCCCGGTAATGAGCAGTTCTTC
V: TRBV18; size: few; D: TRBD2; J: TRBJ2-5; CDR3: CASSPPLAGGQETQYF; DNA: TGTGCCAGCTCACCACCCCTAGCGGGGGGACAAGAGACCCAGTACTTC
V: TRBV6-5; size: few; D: TRBD1; J: TRBJ1-1; CDR3: CASRITGTGNTEAFF; DNA: TGTGCCAGCAGGATCACCGGGACAGGGAACACTGAAGCTTTCTTT
V: TRBV9; size: -; D: -; J: TRBJ1-3; CDR3: CASSVAIGSSGNTIYF; DNA: TGTGCCAGCAGCGTAGCTATCGGGAGCTCTGGAAACACCATATATTTT
V: TRBV28; size: -; D: TRBD1; J: TRBJ1-5; CDR3: CASRKTGDNQPQHF; DNA: TGTGCCAGCAGGAAGACAGGGGACAATCAGCCCCAGCATTTT
V: TRBV29-1; size: few; D: -; J: TRBJ1-4; CDR3: CSVGVGGEKLFF; DNA: TGCAGCGTTGGAGTCGGCGGGGAAAAACTGTTTTTT
V: TRBV5-1; size: -; D: -; J: TRBJ2-4; CDR3: CASSFGGDGNIQYF; DNA: TGCGCCAGCAGCTTCGGAGGGGATGGGAACATTCAGTACTTC
V: TRBV25-1; size: few; D: -; J: TRBJ1-5; CDR3: CASSRTGVNQPQHF; DNA: TGTGCCAGCAGTAGAACGGGGGTCAATCAGCCCCAGCATTTT
V: TRBV6-5; size: few; D: -; J: TRBJ1-2; CDR3: CASSVGTAGGYTF; DNA: TGTGCCAGCAGTGTGGGGACTGCGGGGGGCTACACCTTC
V: TRBV9; size: few; D: -; J: TRBJ1-1; CDR3: CASSPTPGLYTEAFF; DNA: TGTGCCAGCAGCCCCACCCCAGGGTTGTACACTGAAGCTTTCTTT
V: TRBV2; size: few; D: TRBD2; J: TRBJ2-1; CDR3: CASSDLLAGGESNEQFF; DNA: TGTGCCAGCAGTGATCTACTAGCGGGAGGAGAATCAAATGAGCAGTTCTTC
V: TRBV18; size: -; D: -; J: TRBJ1-5; CDR3: CASSQGLGEQPQHF; DNA: TGTGCCAGCTCGCAGGGGCTCGGGGAGCAGCCCCAGCATTTT
V: TRBV7-9; size: few; D: TRBD2; J: TRBJ2-7; CDR3: CASSPGLVGQYEQYF; DNA: TGTGCCAGCAGCCCGGGACTAGTAGGGCAATACGAGCAGTACTTC
V: TRBV6-5; size: few; D: -; J: TRBJ2-7; CDR3: CASSYSGLHTTEQYF; DNA: TGTGCCAGCAGTTACTCGGGACTCCACACTACCGAGCAGTACTTC
V: TRBV7-6; size: -; D: TRBD1; J: TRBJ2-7; CDR3: CASSAKDRAAEWYF; DNA: TGTGCCAGCTCGGCCAAAGACAGGGCAGCTGAATGGTACTTC
V: TRBV7-2; size: -; D: -; J: TRBJ2-7; CDR3: CASSWEQGYEQYF; DNA: TGTGCCAGCAGCTGGGAACAGGGCTACGAGCAGTACTTC
V: TRBV12-5; size: -; D: TRBD1; J: TRBJ1-2; CDR3: CASGFDRVSF; DNA: TGTGCTAGTGGTTTCGACAGGGTTTCCTTC
V: TRBV6-5; size: few; D: TRBD1; J: TRBJ2-5; CDR3: CASNLGQGRETQYF; DNA: TGTGCCAGCAACCTTGGACAGGGAAGGGAGACCCAGTACTTC
V: TRBV5-1; size: -; D: -; J: TRBJ2-3; CDR3: CASSLAIGSSTDTQYF; DNA: TGCGCCAGCAGCTTGGCCATCGGGAGTAGCACAGATACGCAGTATTTT
V: TRBV5-5; size: few; D: -; J: TRBJ1-2; CDR3: CASSLSLGGYGYTF; DNA: TGTGCCAGCAGCTTGAGTTTAGGGGGCTATGGCTACACCTTC
V: TRBV6-1; size: few; D: -; J: TRBJ2-7; CDR3: CASTLGKRGGYEQYF; DNA: TGTGCCAGCACTCTGGGTAAGCGAGGAGGCTACGAGCAGTACTTC
V: TRBV18; size: -; D: -; J: TRBJ1-5; CDR3: CASSPSGTGGNQPQHF; DNA: TGTGCCAGCTCACCCTCGGGGACCGGGGGTAATCAGCCCCAGCATTTT
V: TRBV2; size: -; D: TRBD1; J: TRBJ2-7; CDR3: CASSRGQSYEQYF; DNA: TGTGCCAGCAGCAGGGGGCAGTCGTACGAGCAGTACTTC
V: TRBV18; size: -; D: TRBD1; J: TRBJ1-5; CDR3: CASGNGTGNNQPQHF; DNA: TGTGCCAGCGGGAACGGGACAGGGAACAATCAGCCCCAGCATTTT
V: TRBV27; size: few; D: TRBD1; J: TRBJ2-7; CDR3: CASSSGTGPFAYEQYF; DNA: TGTGCCAGCAGTTCCGGGACAGGGCCGTTCGCCTACGAGCAGTACTTC
V: TRBV5-1; size: -; D: TRBD1; J: TRBJ2-3; CDR3: CASRQGNVDTQYF; DNA: TGCGCCAGTCGACAGGGTAACGTAGATACGCAGTATTTT
V: TRBV25-1; size: -; D: -; J: TRBJ2-2; CDR3: CASSETGFPGELFF; DNA: TGTGCCAGCAGTGAAACAGGGTTTCCCGGGGAGCTGTTTTTT
V: TRBV5-1; size: -; D: -; J: TRBJ1-3; CDR3: CASSPYGGGTGNTIYF; DNA: TGCGCCAGCAGCCCCTACGGGGGGGGTACAGGAAACACCATATATTTT
V: TRBV10-1; size: few; D: TRBD2; J: TRBJ2-3; CDR3: CASSELVAGGSDTQYF; DNA: TGCGCCAGCAGTGAATTGGTAGCGGGAGGTTCAGATACGCAGTATTTT
V: TRBV5-1; size: few; D: -; J: TRBJ1-1; CDR3: CASSQQGSGKAEAFF; DNA: TGCGCCAGCAGCCAGCAGGGATCAGGTAAAGCTGAAGCTTTCTTT
V: TRBV28; size: -; D: -; J: TRBJ2-2; CDR3: CASRKTGRGELFF; DNA: TGTGCCAGCAGGAAGACAGGTCGCGGGGAGCTGTTTTTT
V: TRBV4-1; size: -; D: TRBD2; J: TRBJ2-7; CDR3: CASSRGTSGTYEQYF; DNA: TGCGCCAGCAGCCGCGGGACTAGCGGGACCTACGAGCAGTACTTC